This T cell receptor beta chain emerged from a study of T cells in Graves' hyperthyroidism and ophthalmopathy. Concerning this clonotype itself: The antigen is undetermined.

V was trimmed by 5 bases and J by 7 bases, leaving 17 bases between them. The CDR3 contains 15 residues. Germline V lookup: CDR1 LGHNA, CDR2 YSLEER. Regarding the study as a whole: The model made its ophthalmopathy prediction, and onset followed a median around 6.9 months later.

It was RNA transcripts that yielded the amplified TCR beta CDR3 regions. Using the HTBI primer set, a first-round RT-PCR was run on the TCR CDR3. MiXCR, run by TCRdb on the multiplex PCR reads, gives a single entry per CDR3 protein. The table has hundreds of thousands of distinct CDR3 sequences, 35% seen once. The receptor was derived from a woman between 40 and 50 years old with Graves' hyperthyroidism. The chain carries TRBV4-3 and TRBJ1-4; D remains unclear. What was sequenced was blood. In DNA, the CDR3 is TGCGCCAGCAGCGTGGACGGGAGACCTTCTGAAAAACTGTTTTTT. Its translation is CASSVDGRPSEKLFF.